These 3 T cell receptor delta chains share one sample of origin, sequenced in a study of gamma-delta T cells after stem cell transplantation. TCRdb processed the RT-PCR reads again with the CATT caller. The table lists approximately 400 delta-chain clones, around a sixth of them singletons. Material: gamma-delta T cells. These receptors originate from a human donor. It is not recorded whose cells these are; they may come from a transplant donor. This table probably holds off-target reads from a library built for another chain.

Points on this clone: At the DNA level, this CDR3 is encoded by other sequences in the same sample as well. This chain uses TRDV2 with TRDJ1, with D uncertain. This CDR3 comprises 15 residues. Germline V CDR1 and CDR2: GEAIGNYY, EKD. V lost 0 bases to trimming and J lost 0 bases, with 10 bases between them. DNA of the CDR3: TGTGCCTGTGACACCCTATCAGGTTACACCGATAAACTCATCTTT. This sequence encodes CACDTLSGYTDKLIF.

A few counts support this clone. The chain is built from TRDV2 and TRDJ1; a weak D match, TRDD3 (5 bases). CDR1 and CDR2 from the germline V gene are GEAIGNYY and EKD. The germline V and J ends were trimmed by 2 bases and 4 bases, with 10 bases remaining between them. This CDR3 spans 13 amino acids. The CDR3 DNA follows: TGTGCCTGTGACAGCCTGGGTGGCGATAAACTCATCTTT. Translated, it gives CACDSLGGDKLIF.

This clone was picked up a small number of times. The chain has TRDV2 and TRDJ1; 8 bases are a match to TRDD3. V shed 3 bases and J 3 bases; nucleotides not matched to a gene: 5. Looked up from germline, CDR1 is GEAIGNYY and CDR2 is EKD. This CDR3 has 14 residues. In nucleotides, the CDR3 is TGTGCCTGTGACCCCCTTGGGGGATCCGATAAACTCATCTTT. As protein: CACDPLGGSDKLIF.